Reported below is one T cell receptor beta chain. These data originate in a study of a mutant IDH1 vaccine in newly diagnosed glioma. Across the study: Treated patients comprised around 62% males and around 38% females, mean age 40.4 years. Every participant had undergone radiotherapy, temozolomide, or both before, and most underwent both.

Time point defined: baseline, week 1 (first vaccination visit). Specified treatment: pre-vaccination baseline after standard-of-care therapy. New IDH1-mutant, ATRX-lost WHO grade 3 or 4 astrocytomas occurred in donors. Repertoires were generated with immunoSEQ multiplex PCR, while TCRdb's copy carries only in-frame clones and drops some. This table holds 30,000 to 40,000 clones, 80% to 95% found once. The V end was cut by 2 bases, the J end by 0 bases, with 14 bases between. The CDR3 contains 17 residues. Germline assignment: CDR1 MDHEN and CDR2 SYDVKM. The clonotype comes from a man in his late teens or twenties with glioma. The chain links TRBV28 to TRBJ1-3; D gene unclear. The starting material was PBMCs, obtained from a glioma patient treated with radiotherapy, temozolomide or both. The CDR3 here is CASSLVGLLSSGNTIYF. Here the CDR3 DNA reads TGTGCCAGCAGTTTAGTCGGCCTCCTTAGCTCTGGAAACACCATATATTTT.